This T cell receptor (beta chain) originates from a study of response to subunit inactivated influenza vaccine. TCRdb independently ran MiXCR on the RT-PCR reads; one entry per CDR3 protein. The sample records hundreds of thousands of distinct CDR3 sequences, approximately 10% being singletons. The V gene end was trimmed by 5 bases and the J gene end by 5 bases; junction bases not matched to a gene: 3. CDR1 and CDR2 from the germline V gene are SQVTM and ANQGSEA. The CDR3 is 12 residues long. This sample was also put to use in a study of T cells expressing NK-cell markers. Turning to that study: 5'RACE template switching with UMIs generated TCR beta cDNA. It was sorted CD3+CD56-NKG2C+, CD3+CD56+NKG2C- and CD3+CD56+NKG2C+ T cells that provided the TCR beta repertoires. One of eight sequenced donors was HCMV-seronegative; the other seven were seropositive. Dominant NKG2C+ clonotypes made up about 1.0-7.0% of CD8+ T cells in six donors.

The sample was PBMCs from blood, taken on the day of vaccination. The rearrangement uses TRBV29-1 and TRBJ2-3, with 8 nucleotides matching TRBD1. This TCR came from a man between 45 and 60 years old who received an inactivated influenza vaccine. The CDR3 DNA reads TGCAGCGTTCAGGGGGCTGGAGATACGCAGTATTTT. Amino acid sequence: CSVQGAGDTQYF.